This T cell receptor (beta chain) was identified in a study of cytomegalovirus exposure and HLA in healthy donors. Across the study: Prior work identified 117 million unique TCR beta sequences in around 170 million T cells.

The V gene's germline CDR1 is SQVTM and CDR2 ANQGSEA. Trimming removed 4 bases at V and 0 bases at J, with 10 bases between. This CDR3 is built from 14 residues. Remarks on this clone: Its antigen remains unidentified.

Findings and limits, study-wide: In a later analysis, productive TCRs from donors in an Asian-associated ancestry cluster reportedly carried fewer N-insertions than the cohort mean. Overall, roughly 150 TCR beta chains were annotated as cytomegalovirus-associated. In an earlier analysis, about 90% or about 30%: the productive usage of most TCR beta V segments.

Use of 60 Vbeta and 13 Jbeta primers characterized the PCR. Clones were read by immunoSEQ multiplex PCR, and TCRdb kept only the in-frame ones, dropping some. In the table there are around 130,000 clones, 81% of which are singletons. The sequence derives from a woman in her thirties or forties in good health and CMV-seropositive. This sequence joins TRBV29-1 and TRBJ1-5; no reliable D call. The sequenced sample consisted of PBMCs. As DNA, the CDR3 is TGCAGCGTTGTTCTATCGAGTAGCAATCAGCCCCAGCATTTT. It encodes CSVVLSSSNQPQHF.